Presented here are 9 T cell receptor beta chains from one specimen sequenced in a study. TCRdb itself ran the 5' RACE reads through MiXCR, one entry per CDR3 protein. The table records some 8,000 distinct CDR3 sequences, around 50% of them present only once. Source material: memory CD4+ T cells sorted from a lymph node. Subset specified: memory CD4+ T cells, CD4+CD45RO+CD25-. The receptor set was obtained from a female donor with breast cancer.

There are a few counts of this clonotype. The chain combines TRBV29-1 with TRBJ2-5; possibly TRBD2 for D (6 bases). CDR1 SQVTM and CDR2 ANQGSEA come from the germline V gene. The CDR3 contains 13 residues. Trimming removed 2 bases from V and 4 bases from J, with 11 bases in between. CDR3 bases: TGCAGCGTTGAACCCATCGGGGGAGAGACCCAGTACTTC. As protein: CSVEPIGGETQYF.

Only a few counts were recorded for this clonotype. V usage is TRBV29-1 and J usage is TRBJ2-7; perhaps TRBD1 as D (6 bases). The CDR3 covers 12 residues. In germline, CDR1 is SQVTM, CDR2 ANQGSEA. The V end lost 4 bases, the J end lost 7 bases, and 14 bases lay between the germline ends. The CDR3 region is CSVVSQGREQYF. The CDR3 DNA reads as TGCAGCGTTGTCAGCCAGGGGCGTGAGCAGTACTTC.

As concerns this clonotype: It may be a read error: a sequence one base away is much more abundant. The CDR3 DNA is TGCGCCAGCAGCCAAGAATGGGGCAGGCGTACGCAGTATTTT. It encodes CASSQEWGRRTQYF. The rearrangement joins TRBV4-3 to TRBJ2-3; tentatively, D is TRBD1 (5 bases). The germline V gene has CDR1 LGHNA and CDR2 YSLEER. The CDR3 has 14 amino acids. V lost 0 bases to trimming and J lost 8 bases, with 12 bases between them.

About this clonotype itself: Mismatch with germline at one junction end may stem from a read error. The chain uses TRBV28 and TRBJ2-1; 10 bases align to TRBD1. Germline V gives CDR1 MDHEN, CDR2 SYDVKM. The CDR3 is 16 amino acids. The CDR3 sequence: CAGSDTRGQGLDEQFF. The CDR3 DNA sequence: TGTGCCGGCAGTGACACCCGGGGACAGGGGTTGGATGAGCAGTTCTTC.

The chain carries TRBV7-2 and TRBJ2-1; possibly TRBD1 for D (8 bases). Per the germline V gene, CDR1 is SGHTA and CDR2 is FQGNSA. The CDR3 has 15 residues. The V end lost 5 bases, the J end lost 8 bases, and 19 bases lay between the germline ends. The CDR3 sequence: CASSLHTGGGYEQFF. The CDR3 nucleotides are TGTGCCAGCAGCCTCCACACAGGGGGGGGATATGAGCAGTTCTTC.

In this sample, this clonotype turned up a few times. The chain combines TRBV7-9 with TRBJ2-1; either TRBD1 or TRBD2 may fit D (5 bases each). The CDR3 extends over 14 amino acids. Looked up from germline, CDR1 is SEHNR and CDR2 is FQNEAQ (reference sequence). V lost 4 bases and J 2 bases, leaving 9 bases between the germline ends. The CDR3 DNA reads TGTGCCAGCAGCTCCCGGGACCCCTACAATGAGCAGTTCTTC. As protein: CASSSRDPYNEQFF.

The J gene is TRBJ1-4, the V gene TRBV12-3 or TRBV12-4; no firm D call. This CDR3 comprises 13 residues. Trimming removed 3 bases at V and 8 bases at J, with 10 bases between. The CDR3 loop is CASSLRGEEKLFF. The CDR3 coding sequence is TGTGCCAGCAGTTTGCGCGGGGAAGAAAAACTGTTTTTT.

This chain joins TRBV5-1 and TRBJ2-5, with D perhaps TRBD1 (6 bases). The CDR3 totals 16 residues. The V end was cut by 0 bases, the J end by 4 bases, with 16 bases between. The germline CDR1 and CDR2 sequences are SGHRS and YFSETQ. In DNA form, the CDR3 reads TGCGCCAGCAGCTTGGCACAGGGCCCTCGGTCAGAGACCCAGTACTTC. It specifies CASSLAQGPRSETQYF.

A few counts support this clonotype. The chain uses TRBV6-1 and TRBJ2-5; 7 positions match TRBD2. The CDR3 runs 13 residues. The V segment lost 8 bases and the J segment 4 bases; nucleotides outside the gene matches: 7. CDR1 is MNHNS and CDR2 is SASEGT in the germline V gene. The CDR3 sequence is CASHPRETETQYF. The CDR3 DNA is TGTGCCAGCCATCCGCGGGAGACAGAGACCCAGTACTTC.